Presented here are 11 T cell receptor beta chains from one specimen sequenced in a study of shared clonotypes between healthy human individuals. The protocol was immunoSEQ multiplex PCR, while the TCRdb copy is restricted to in-frame clones and leaves out a portion. The sample contains 2 million to 2.5 million clones, under 95% of which appear only once. The sample was naive CD4+ T cells from PBMCs. As to subset: CD45RA+ positively selected. These receptor sequences come from a man aged 18 to 29 in good health. Some clones in this sample may be carry-over from other donors' samples.

On this clone: Distinct nucleotide sequences in the sample also encode this CDR3. The chain joins TRBV5-4 to TRBJ1-3; D is unresolved. V dropped 4 bases and J dropped 1 base, with 12 bases sitting between them. The CDR3 has 15 residues. In germline, CDR1 is SGHNT, CDR2 YYREEE (reference sequence). CDR3 in DNA: TGTGCCAGCAGCCTGGACGGTCTTTCTGGAAACACCATATATTTT. It translates to CASSLDGLSGNTIYF.

The CDR3: CASNRNTDTQYF. The CDR3 bases are TGTGCCAGTAACAGGAACACAGATACGCAGTATTTT. This chain connects TRBV28 to TRBJ2-3, with D possibly being TRBD1 (5 bases). The germline V gene has CDR1 MDHEN and CDR2 SYDVKM. The V gene lost 9 bases and the J gene lost 2 bases, with 9 bases spanning the gap. The CDR3 is made up of 12 amino acids.

J is TRBJ2-1 and V is TRBV4-1, with 11 nucleotides matching TRBD2. V gave up 1 base and J gave up 5 bases; unmatched junction bases: 1. CDR3 length: 15 residues. CDR1 MGHRA and CDR2 YSYEKL come from the germline V gene. The CDR3 loop is CASSQAGLADNEQFF. The CDR3 DNA reads as TGCGCCAGCAGCCAAGCGGGACTAGCGGACAATGAGCAGTTCTTC.

The chain is built from TRBV6-1 and TRBJ1-1; D uncertain. V was cut by 5 bases and J by 0 bases, with 10 bases left in between. This CDR3 contains 14 residues. Germline V gene lookup returns CDR1 MNHNS and CDR2 SASEGT. CDR3 sequence reads: CASSPPGLNTEAFF. Here the CDR3 DNA reads TGTGCCAGCAGTCCCCCGGGCCTGAACACTGAAGCTTTCTTT.

V usage is TRBV28 and J usage is TRBJ1-1; D is unresolved. The germline V gene has CDR1 MDHEN and CDR2 SYDVKM. V was clipped by 1 base and J by 1 base, with 10 bases between them. The CDR3 has 15 amino acids. The CDR3 bases are TGTGCCAGCAGTTTATCTTGGATAAGGAACACTGAAGCTTTCTTT. This translates into CASSLSWIRNTEAFF.

The rearrangement links TRBV4-1 to TRBJ2-7, with TRBD2 matching over 10 bases. In germline, CDR1 is MGHRA, CDR2 YSYEKL. The CDR3 has 17 residues. The trim removed 0 bases at V and 4 bases at J, leaving 9 bases unmatched. The CDR3, as DNA: TGCGCCAGCAGCCAAGATTTGGCTAGCGGGAGTCAGTACGAGCAGTACTTC. Its protein product is CASSQDLASGSQYEQYF.

V usage is TRBV6-6 and J usage is TRBJ2-7, with D perhaps matching TRBD2 (5 bases). Germline V gene sequence: CDR1 MNHNY, CDR2 SVGAGI (reference sequence). V was cut by 5 bases and J by 5 bases, with 13 bases left in between. CDR3 size: 13 residues. The CDR3: CASSSGLYDEQYF. The CDR3 DNA sequence: TGTGCCAGCAGTAGCGGCCTCTACGACGAGCAGTACTTC.

This chain connects TRBV11-3 to TRBJ2-3; a weak D match, TRBD1 (6 bases). CDR1 is SGHNT, CDR2 YENEEA, per germline. This CDR3 comprises 17 residues. Trimming shortened V by 5 bases and J by 1 base, and 19 bases separated the two germline ends. The CDR3: CASSHGMRTVGTDTQYF. DNA for the CDR3: TGTGCCAGCAGCCACGGTATGAGGACAGTTGGCACAGATACGCAGTATTTT.

V usage is TRBV4-1 and J usage is TRBJ2-2, with TRBD2 identical over 8 bases. The CDR3 is made up of 17 amino acids. J gave up 1 base and V 6 bases, and 10 bases lay outside the gene matches. Germline loops: CDR1 MGHRA, CDR2 YSYEKL. CDR3 in amino acids: CASSSGLAGLNTGELFF. The CDR3 DNA sequence: TGCGCCAGCAGTAGCGGGCTAGCGGGTTTGAACACCGGGGAGCTGTTTTTT.

V usage is TRBV7-6 and J usage is TRBJ2-1; no clear D gene. Trimming took off 5 bases at V and 2 bases at J, with 13 bases between the two ends. Germline V CDR1 and CDR2: SGHVS, FNYEAQ. The CDR3 length is 15 residues. CDR3 sequence (DNA): TGTGCCAGCAGCCCACGTCCTGGGGCCTACAATGAGCAGTTCTTC. Translating it yields CASSPRPGAYNEQFF.

The J gene is TRBJ1-1, the V gene TRBV14, with D perhaps TRBD1 (5 bases). CDR3 length equals 14 residues. CDR1 is SGHDN, CDR2 FVKESK, per germline. Trimming took 2 bases from V and 11 from J, leaving 18 bases between them. DNA for the CDR3: TGTGCCAGCAGCCAAACTATCGGGGCCGCGTCGGCTTTCTTT. Translation: CASSQTIGAASAFF. Full variable domain (remainder filled in from reference TRBV14 and TRBJ1-1): EAGVTQFPSHSVIEKGQTVTLRCDPISGHDNLYWYRRVMGKEIKFLLHFVKESKQDESGMPNNRFLAERTGGTYSTLKVQPAELEDSGVYFCASSQTIGAASAFFGQGTRLTVV.